This T cell receptor (beta chain) emerged from a study of blood T cell repertoires in COVID-19. Per the study methods: Amplification from reference gene primers served as the basis for estimated nucleated cell counts. Clones were read by immunoSEQ multiplex PCR, and TCRdb kept only the in-frame ones, dropping some. The V and J calls and clone size come from that table; D and trimming were worked out from the DNA. The table includes 65,000 to 75,000 clones, 65% to 85% detected once. This CDR3 contains 15 residues. V lost 3 bases and J lost 0, with 12 bases in between. The V gene's germline CDR1 is MNHEY and CDR2 SMNVEV (reference sequence). This clone was recorded a few times.

The sequenced material came from peripheral blood. The rearrangement joins TRBV27 to TRBJ2-7; D is possibly TRBD1 (5 bases). This receptor was taken from a woman aged 55-70 years with acute or convalescent COVID-19. CDR3 residues: CASSFQGPPSYEQYF. DNA for the CDR3: TGTGCCAGCAGTTTCCAGGGCCCCCCCTCCTACGAGCAGTACTTC.